This is a list of T cell receptor beta chains from one sample in a study of blood T cell repertoires in COVID-19. The assay was immunoSEQ multiplex PCR, and TCRdb's table has in-frame clones only and misses some. This sample has hundreds of thousands of clones, with around 89% found just once. The sequenced sample consisted of peripheral blood. The receptors come from a woman in her twenties or thirties who had recovered from COVID-19. Each CDR3 is given with its conserved first and last residue. The order of the fields is V gene, J gene, D gene, CDR3 protein. A D gene is named only where the DNA matches it firmly.

TRBV6-5	TRBJ1-6	.	CASSYSGGNSPLHF
TRBV30	TRBJ1-2	.	CAWSGGGIGYTF
TRBV28	TRBJ2-5	.	CASSPYQQVLQETQYF
TRBV28	TRBJ2-5	.	CASSLGRGLPVETQYF
TRBV15	TRBJ1-4	.	CATSTRIGEQVNEKLFF
TRBV5-4	TRBJ1-2	.	CASSLPGIYGYTF
TRBV27	TRBJ2-1	TRBD2	CASSLVGLAGTEQFF
TRBV6-5	TRBJ2-7	.	CASSYNLQSREQYF
TRBV13	TRBJ2-5	.	CASSISGGRETQYF
TRBV7-3	TRBJ1-1	.	CASSLNGGRNTEAFF
TRBV25-1	TRBJ2-7	.	CASSEGYRDGYEQYF